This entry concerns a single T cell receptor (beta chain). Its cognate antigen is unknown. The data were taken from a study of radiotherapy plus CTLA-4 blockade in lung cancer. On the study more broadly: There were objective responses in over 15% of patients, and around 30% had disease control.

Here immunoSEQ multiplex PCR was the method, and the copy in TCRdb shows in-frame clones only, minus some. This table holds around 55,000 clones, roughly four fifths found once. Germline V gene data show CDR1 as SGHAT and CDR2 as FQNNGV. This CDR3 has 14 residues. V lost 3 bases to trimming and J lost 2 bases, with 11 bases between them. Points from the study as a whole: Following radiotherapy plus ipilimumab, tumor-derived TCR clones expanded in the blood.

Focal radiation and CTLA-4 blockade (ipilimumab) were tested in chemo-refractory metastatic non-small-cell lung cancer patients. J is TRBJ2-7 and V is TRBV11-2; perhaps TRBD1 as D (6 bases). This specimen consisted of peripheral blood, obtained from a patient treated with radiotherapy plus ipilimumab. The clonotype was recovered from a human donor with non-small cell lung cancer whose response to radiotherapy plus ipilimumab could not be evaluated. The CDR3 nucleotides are TGTGCCAGCAGCTTTAGTGCAGGGGCCTACGAGCAGTACTTC. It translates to CASSFSAGAYEQYF.